This T cell receptor beta chain derives from a study of blood T cell repertoires in COVID-19. Study as a whole: COVID-19 samples, acute and convalescent, were from the United States, Italy and Spain.

Per the original methods: Amplification from reference gene primers served as the basis for estimated nucleated cell counts. Only in-frame clones appear in the TCRdb table, and some are missing; sequencing was by immunoSEQ multiplex PCR. The V and J calls and the clone size are those of that table, but D and trimming were determined from the DNA. Of around 95,000 clones in the sample, approximately 93% were seen once. With 5 bases clipped from V and 10 bases from J, the junction kept 9 bases outside the gene matches. In germline, CDR1 is SGHVS, CDR2 FNYEAQ. CDR3 length equals 15 residues. This clone was found a few times.

The specimen sequenced was peripheral blood. This chain links TRBV7-6 with TRBJ1-6; TRBD1 matches 9 bases. The sequence came from a man between 50 and 59 years old with active COVID-19. In DNA, the CDR3 is TGTGCCAGCAGCCCATCGACAGGGGGGGGATCACCCCTCCACTTT. Encoded protein: CASSPSTGGGSPLHF.